This TCR beta chain was sequenced in a study of T-cell memory formation after mild COVID-19. With constant-segment primers, 5'RACE yielded cDNA libraries of TCR alpha and TCR beta that carried sample barcodes and UMIs. Using its own MiXCR run on the 5' RACE reads, TCRdb lists one record per CDR3 protein. The sample consists of about 180,000 distinct CDR3 sequences, roughly 20% of them appearing once. Sequenced input: PBMCs or a T cell subset sorted from them (not recorded which). The TCR was taken from a man younger than 35 who had mild COVID-19 (a few samples of this study predate the infection). Cell type and time point are not known.

The CDR3 here is CASVKTQGGNEQFF. In DNA, the CDR3 is TGTGCCAGCGTAAAGACCCAAGGGGGGAATGAGCAGTTCTTC. This sequence joins TRBV18 and TRBJ2-1; TRBD1 or TRBD2 may be the D gene (6 bases each). V lost 8 bases and J lost 7, with 18 bases in between. The V gene's germline CDR1 is KGHSH and CDR2 LQKENI. The CDR3 runs 14 residues.